This TCR beta chain was identified in a study of CD8 T cells in Susac syndrome. Study-level results: As the study acknowledged, the number of individuals in its TCR sequencing and HLA analysis was relatively small.

The RNA, about 0.45 to 1 ug, was put through reverse transcription using random hexamers. One entry per CDR3 protein, called by TCRdb with MiXCR from the immunoSEQ multiplex PCR reads. The sample lists some 400,000 distinct CDR3 sequences, around 83% seen once, with about 0.1% in the top ten. Turning to this clonotype: Its matching antigen is unknown.

Purification of the CD8+ and CD4+ T cells relied on negative isolation, and TEMRA cells underwent FACS enrichment. Trimming took 9 bases from V and 0 from J, leaving 12 bases between them. The length of the CDR3 is 13 residues. Germline values: CDR1 LNHDA, CDR2 SQIVND (reference sequence). V gene TRBV19 combines with J gene TRBJ2-7; possibly TRBD1 for D (6 bases). Input material: CD8+ T cells from PBMCs. The TCR comes from a human donor with multiple sclerosis. The CDR3 loop reads CASSQGHSYEQYF. The CDR3 DNA reads TGTGCCAGCTCCCAGGGACACTCCTACGAGCAGTACTTC.